This is a list of T cell receptor beta chains from one sample in a study of blood T cells in healthy people across ages. MiXCR, run by TCRdb on the 5' RACE reads, gives a single entry per CDR3 protein. The sample records about 640,000 distinct CDR3 sequences, approximately 30% being singletons. Specimen: blood. The origin of the receptors is a woman of 80 years or more in good health. Each CDR3 is given with its conserved first and last residue. The order of the fields is clone size, D gene, V gene, J gene, CDR3 protein, CDR3 DNA. A D gene is named only where the DNA matches it firmly. Some rows mark clone size as missing; the rest say once, few, many or name a class of expanded clone.

>few|NA|TRBV18|TRBJ1-1
CASSPLESQILMNTEAFF
TGTGCCAGCTCACCGCTGGAGAGCCAGATCCTCATGAACACTGAAGCTTTCTTT
>many|NA|TRBV5-6|TRBJ2-7
CASSLAAGAAYEQYF
TGTGCCAGCAGCTTGGCCGCCGGGGCAGCCTACGAGCAGTACTTC
>NA|NA|TRBV3-1|TRBJ1-2
CASSQVPGHYGCTF
TGTGCCAGCAGCCAAGTTCCAGGCCACTATGGCTGCACCTTC
>many|NA|TRBV20-1|TRBJ2-3
CSASDRAGNTDTQYF
TGCAGTGCTAGTGATCGGGCGGGGAATACAGATACGCAGTATTTT
>NA|TRBD1|TRBV20-1|TRBJ1-1
CSANPGTGDIMNTEAFF
TGCAGTGCTAATCCCGGGACAGGGGATATCATGAACACTGAAGCTTTCTTT
>many|NA|TRBV28|TRBJ1-2
CASSSVNYGYTF
TGTGCCAGCAGCTCAGTGAACTATGGCTACACCTTC
>many|NA|TRBV5-1|TRBJ2-2
CASREVVAGELFF
TGCGCCAGCAGGGAAGTGGTTGCCGGGGAGCTGTTTTTT
>NA|NA|TRBV15|TRBJ1-4
CATSRDATNEKLFF
TGTGCCACCAGCAGAGATGCAACTAATGAAAAACTGTTTTTT
>NA|TRBD2|TRBV4-1|TRBJ2-3
CASSQDTPGRGGGGRTDTQYF
TGCGCCAGCAGCCAAGACACCCCAGGGAGGGGCGGCGGGGGGCGTACGGATACGCAGTATTTT
>NA|TRBD2|TRBV7-3|TRBJ2-3
CASSSQAGITDTQYF
TGTGCCAGCAGCTCGCAAGCGGGAATTACAGATACGCAGTATTTT
>many|TRBD1|TRBV3-1|TRBJ2-7
CASSQDLWGQLSYEQYF
TGTGCCAGCAGCCAAGATCTATGGGGACAGTTATCCTACGAGCAGTACTTC
>many|NA|TRBV4-3|TRBJ1-2
CASSQGFGYTF
TGCGCCAGCAGCCAAGGCTTCGGCTACACCTTC
>NA|TRBD1|TRBV14|TRBJ1-1
CASSLRTGGLGTEAFF
TGTGCCAGCAGCCTACGGACAGGGGGCCTAGGCACTGAAGCTTTCTTT
>many|NA|TRBV9|TRBJ2-7
CASSPTPGFGYEQYF
TGTGCCAGCAGCCCCACTCCAGGGTTCGGCTACGAGCAGTACTTC
>many|NA|TRBV29-1|TRBJ1-1
CSVEPQAGTEAFF
TGCAGCGTTGAGCCCCAGGCCGGCACTGAAGCTTTCTTT
>NA|NA|TRBV20-1|TRBJ1-2
CSAGGGQGSYDYTF
TGCAGTGCTGGGGGGGGGCAGGGGAGCTATGACTACACCTTC
>many|TRBD2|TRBV6-2/TRBV6-3|TRBJ2-7
CASVESRGGTYEQYF
TGTGCCAGCGTTGAATCGCGCGGGGGGACCTACGAGCAGTACTTC
>many|NA|TRBV7-2|TRBJ2-7
CASSIATGSSYEQYF
TGTGCCAGCAGCATCGCGACAGGTAGCTCCTACGAGCAGTACTTC
>many|TRBD1|TRBV6-6|TRBJ2-5
CASIARAGGVETQYF
TGTGCCAGCATTGCCCGGGCAGGGGGCGTAGAGACCCAGTACTTC
>NA|NA|TRBV7-3|TRBJ1-1
CASSLWTRVGVEAFF
TGTGCCAGCAGCTTATGGACGAGAGTGGGGGTTGAAGCTTTCTTT
>NA|NA|TRBV7-6|TRBJ1-1
CAGSSKRGLNTEAFF
TGTGCCGGCAGCTCTAAACGGGGGTTGAACACTGAAGCTTTCTTT
>NA|NA|TRBV7-8|TRBJ1-2
CASTLDGSGQVNYGYTF
TGTGCCAGCACCCTAGACGGATCAGGACAAGTAAACTATGGCTACACCTTC
>few|TRBD1|TRBV6-5|TRBJ2-2
CASGGQGRAGELFF
TGTGCCAGCGGCGGACAGGGAAGGGCCGGGGAGCTGTTTTTT
>NA|TRBD1|TRBV28|TRBJ2-7
CASTSPGQELYEQYF
TGTGCCAGCACTTCCCCTGGACAGGAACTTTACGAGCAGTACTTC
>NA|TRBD1|TRBV6-5|TRBJ1-1
CASSYSQGGTEAFF
TGTGCCAGCAGTTACTCGCAGGGGGGCACTGAAGCTTTCTTT
>NA|NA|TRBV20-1|TRBJ2-7
CSPTERVGEQYF
TGCAGTCCCACAGAGAGGGTTGGCGAGCAGTACTTC